These 18 T cell receptor beta chains were all obtained from the same sample, sequenced in a study of regulatory T cells in long-lasting Graves disease. Building the TCR beta libraries relied on iRepertoire HTBI primers, and CDR3 regions underwent Arm-PCR. MiXCR was run by TCRdb on the multiplex PCR reads, yielding one entry per CDR3 protein. The sample lists fewer than 550,000 distinct CDR3 sequences, approximately 16% seen once, with roughly 25% in the top ten. As for time point: newly diagnosed GD, antithyroid drugs for less than 3 months. The TCR library was made from RNA extracted from PBMCs. In addition, the sample was reused for a study of T cells in Graves' hyperthyroidism and ophthalmopathy.

Sequences were derived from peripheral blood mononuclear cells (PBMCs), sampled at new diagnosis, from a patient treated with antithyroid drugs. The origin of the receptors is a woman aged 40-60 years with Graves disease.

This clonotype was detected a few times. The chain links TRBV4-1 to TRBJ1-5; 7 nucleotides agree with TRBD1. The CDR3 is 13 residues long. With 2 bases clipped from V and 7 bases from J, the junction kept 2 bases outside the gene matches. Germline lookup yields CDR1 MGHRA and CDR2 YSYEKL. CDR3 loop: CASSQQGDQPQHF. The CDR3 coding sequence is TGCGCCAGCAGCCAACAGGGGGACCAGCCCCAGCATTTT.

About this clonotype: A much larger clonotype is one base distant, so this may be a read error. The chain has TRBV11-2 and TRBJ1-6, with D tentatively TRBD1 (6 bases). Germline V gene data show CDR1 as SGHAT and CDR2 as FQNNGV. CDR3 length: 14 residues. CDR3 sequence (DNA): TGTGCCAGCAGATTAGAGACAGGAAATTCACCCCTCCACTTT. Its protein product is CASRLETGNSPLHF.

Points on this clonotype: One end of the junction is discordant with germline, which a read error may explain. V gene TRBV5-1 combines with J gene TRBJ2-5; 15 nucleotides line up with TRBD2. In germline, CDR1 is SGHRS, CDR2 YFSETQ. The CDR3 has 18 amino acids. The CDR3 DNA is TGTGCCAGCAGTCCCGGACTAGCGGGGGGGCCGGACGGAGAGACCCAGTACTTC. Translating gives CASSPGLAGGPDGETQYF.

The chain links TRBV6-2 or TRBV6-3 to TRBJ1-6; no clear D gene. Trimming pared 9 bases from V and 8 bases from J, leaving 14 bases between. The length of the CDR3 is 13 residues. Germline V gene lookup returns CDR1 MNHEY and CDR2 SVGEGT. The CDR3 sequence: CASFSPEDSPLHF. The CDR3 bases are TGTGCCAGTTTCTCGCCGGAGGATTCACCCCTCCACTTT.

This clonotype has a handful of counts. The gene calls are TRBV24-1 and TRBJ2-2; either TRBD1 or TRBD2 may supply D (6 bases each). V lost 9 bases and J 0 bases, leaving 10 bases between the germline ends. CDR1 is KGHDR and CDR2 is SFDVKD in the germline V gene. CDR3 size: 14 residues. CDR3 region: CATEGGTNTGELFF. CDR3 DNA sequence: TGTGCCACCGAGGGGGGCACGAACACCGGGGAGCTGTTTTTT.

This clonotype has at least ten counts. The V and J genes are TRBV7-2 and TRBJ2-7, with a weak D call TRBD1 (8 bases). Trimming shortened V by 5 bases and J by 7 bases, and 24 bases separated the two germline ends. The CDR3 is 16 amino acids. In germline, CDR1 is SGHTA, CDR2 FQGNSA. The chain's CDR3 is CASSQRITGGAGEQYF. CDR3 nucleotide sequence: TGTGCCAGCAGCCAAAGGATCACAGGGGGGGCCGGGGAGCAGTACTTC. Together with reference TRBV7-2 and TRBJ2-7, the CDR3 gives the full variable domain: GAGVSQSPSNKVTEKGKDVELRCDPISGHTALYWYRQSLGQGLEFLIYFQGNSAPDKSGLPSDRFSAERTGGSVSTLTIQRTQQEDSAVYLCASSQRITGGAGEQYFGPGTRLTVT.

This clonotype was seen more than once but under ten times. The CDR3 loop reads CASSLGRWNEKLFF. The CDR3 DNA reads as TGTGCCAGCAGTTTGGGGCGGTGGAATGAAAAACTGTTTTTT. The chain is built from TRBV28 and TRBJ1-4; tentative D call: TRBD1 (5 bases). Germline lookup yields CDR1 MDHEN and CDR2 SYDVKM. The V and J ends lost 3 bases and 5 bases respectively, with 10 bases between them. The CDR3 is 14 amino acids.

This clonotype was recorded many times. This sequence joins TRBV28 and TRBJ1-6; 8 positions match TRBD1. V was pared by 4 bases and J by 7 bases, with 6 bases of the junction left unmatched. CDR3 length: 15 residues. CDR1 MDHEN and CDR2 SYDVKM come from the germline V gene. CDR3 nucleotides: TGTGCCAGCAGTTACCTGGACAGGGCGAATTCACCCCTCCACTTT. Translated, it gives CASSYLDRANSPLHF. Full variable domain (missing parts from reference TRBV28 and TRBJ1-6): DVKVTQSSRYLVKRTGEKVFLECVQDMDHENMFWYRQDPGLGLRLIYFSYDVKMKEKGDIPEGYSVSREKKERFSLILESASTNQTSMYLCASSYLDRANSPLHFGNGTRLTVT.

This clonotype was observed a handful of times. The chain has TRBV9 and TRBJ2-2; D is perhaps TRBD1 (6 bases). Germline V gene lookup returns CDR1 SGDLS and CDR2 YYNGEE. V was clipped by 4 bases and J by 3 bases, with 16 bases between them. This CDR3 spans 16 amino acids. The CDR3 nucleotides read TGTGCCAGCAGCAGCCAGGGGAATAGGGACACCGGGGAGCTGTTTTTT. Its translation is CASSSQGNRDTGELFF.

This clonotype was detected many times. The genes are TRBV12-3 or TRBV12-4 and TRBJ2-3, with 10 nucleotides matching TRBD2. Trimming at V came to 6 bases and at J to 0 bases, leaving 12 bases not matched to a gene. The CDR3 length is 18 residues. The CDR3 bases are TGTGCCAGCAGCCCTACTAGCGGGGACGACTTCAGCACAGATACGCAGTATTTT. Amino acids: CASSPTSGDDFSTDTQYF.

This clonotype has more than one count but fewer than ten. The chain has TRBV3-1 and TRBJ2-2; 7 bases align to TRBD1. The CDR3 is 15 residues long. V was clipped by 1 base and J by 7 bases; unmatched bases: 6. Germline CDR1 is LGHDT and CDR2 is YNNKEL (reference sequence). CDR3 nucleotides: TGTGCCAGCAGCCAAGTCAGGGGGAGCGGCGGGGAGCTGTTTTTT. Amino acid sequence: CASSQVRGSGGELFF.

The V gene is TRBV3-1, the J gene TRBJ2-7; the match to TRBD1 covers 8 bases. The CDR3 loop spans 15 amino acids. V shed 10 bases, J shed 0 bases, and the junction held 11 bases outside the gene matches. CDR1 is LGHDT, CDR2 YNNKEL, per germline (reference sequence). DNA for the CDR3: TGTGCCACCTCAGGGGGCGTTGATTCCTCCTACGAGCAGTACTTC. This codes for CATSGGVDSSYEQYF.

As to this clonotype: A read error may be the cause here, since a much bigger clone is one base away. The CDR3 protein is CASSLRGLPGTGQGTQYF. DNA for the CDR3: TGTGCCAGCAGCTTAAGGGGGCTCCCCGGGACAGGACAAGGGACCCAGTACTTC. This chain uses TRBV11-2 with TRBJ2-5, with TRBD1 matching over 8 bases. This CDR3 region has 18 residues. Per germline, CDR1 SGHAT and CDR2 FQNNGV. Drawing the rest from reference TRBV11-2 and TRBJ2-5, the complete variable domain is EAGVAQSPRYKIIEKRQSVAFWCNPISGHATLYWYQQILGQGPKLLIQFQNNGVVDDSQLPKDRFSAERLKGVDSTLKIQPAKLEDSAVYLCASSLRGLPGTGQGTQYFGPGTRLLVL.

The sample holds a few counts of this clonotype. This may arise from a read error, as a much more abundant clone is one base away. The rearrangement joins TRBV3-1 to TRBJ2-1; no clear D gene. From germline, CDR1 is LGHDT and CDR2 YNNKEL (reference sequence). This CDR3 comprises 13 residues. CDR3 coding DNA: TGTGCCGGCAGCCCCTCCCGGTACAATGAGCAGTTCTTC. Translation gives CAGSPSRYNEQFF.

The gene calls are TRBV18 and TRBJ1-4; TRBD1 matches 9 bases. This CDR3 is built from 15 residues. The V gene end was trimmed by 6 bases and the J gene end by 4 bases; junction bases not matched to a gene: 6. Germline V gene lookup returns CDR1 KGHSH and CDR2 LQKENI. The CDR3: CASSQTTGGNEKLFF. The CDR3 DNA is TGTGCCAGCTCCCAGACGACAGGGGGTAATGAAAAACTGTTTTTT.

Many counts were recorded for this clonotype. The chain uses TRBV12-3 or TRBV12-4 and TRBJ2-5; 9 bases are shared with TRBD1. Unmatched junction bases numbered 9, after V lost 6 bases and J lost 4 bases. The CDR3 totals 15 residues. The CDR3 protein is CASSRGDRDVETQYF. The CDR3 nucleotides read TGTGCCAGCAGCAGGGGGGACAGGGACGTAGAGACCCAGTACTTC.

This clonotype came up a few times. The chain employs TRBV4-1 and TRBJ2-7; 8 bases map to TRBD1. V shed 7 bases and J 2 bases; nucleotides not matched to a gene: 13. CDR1 and CDR2 (germline): MGHRA, YSYEKL. The CDR3 runs to 16 residues. The CDR3 here is CASTLEPQGEAYEQYF. The CDR3 DNA follows: TGCGCCAGCACTCTCGAACCACAGGGGGAAGCCTACGAGCAGTACTTC.

This chain joins TRBV20-1 and TRBJ2-3, with TRBD2 matching 11 bases. The better agreement between TRBJ2-5 and the DNA end casts doubt on the J call. Germline CDR1 and CDR2: DFQATT and SNEGSKA (reference sequence). The CDR3 length is 13 residues. This CDR3 reads CSASLAGEGTQYF. In nucleotides, the CDR3 is TGCAGTGCTTCACTAGCGGGGGAAGGGACCCAGTACTTC.